These T cell receptor beta chains were read from a single sample in a study of cytomegalovirus exposure and HLA in healthy donors. Libraries were prepared by immunoSEQ multiplex PCR; TCRdb keeps only in-frame clonotypes and omits some of them. The sample contains approximately 190,000 clones, around 75% of which appear only once. Input material: PBMCs. The receptors stem from a man aged 35 to 55 in good health and CMV-seropositive. Each CDR3 is given with its conserved first and last residue. Fields, in order: D gene, V gene, J gene, clone size, CDR3 protein, CDR3 DNA. The D gene is left open where the match is weak. Size is omitted from some rows. Given values are once, few, many or a class for expanded clones.

TRBD1	TRBV19	TRBJ2-7	once	CASGETGGANEQYF	TGTGCCAGCGGTGAGACAGGGGGCGCAAACGAGCAGTACTTC
.	TRBV7-8	TRBJ2-7	.	CASTLGPGDSYEQYF	TGTGCCAGCACCCTGGGGCCGGGGGACTCCTACGAGCAGTACTTC
TRBD1	TRBV10-3	TRBJ1-2	few	CAISESGLPGQGASGYTF	TGTGCCATCAGTGAGTCGGGATTACCGGGACAGGGGGCGTCTGGCTACACCTTC
TRBD2	TRBV30	TRBJ2-3	.	CAWSVTSGGADTQYF	TGTGCCTGGAGTGTAACTAGCGGGGGAGCAGATACGCAGTATTTT
TRBD1	TRBV5-4	TRBJ1-6	.	CASSLPDRGNSPLHF	TGTGCCAGCAGCTTACCCGACAGGGGAAATTCACCCCTCCACTTT
TRBD1	TRBV4-3	TRBJ2-7	.	CASSQEGTGVYEQYF	TGCGCCAGCAGCCAAGAAGGGACAGGGGTCTACGAGCAGTACTTC
TRBD1	TRBV5-4	TRBJ2-3	.	CASSLPGQSTDTQYF	TGTGCCAGCAGCCTTCCGGGACAGAGCACAGATACGCAGTATTTT
TRBD1	TRBV11-2	TRBJ2-7	.	CASSFSLVGTGSTLYEQYF	TGTGCCAGCAGCTTCTCTCTGGTTGGGACAGGGTCAACCCTTTACGAGCAGTACTTC
.	TRBV27	TRBJ1-1	.	CASSPPPAGPTEAFF	TGTGCCAGCAGCCCCCCCCCGGCAGGGCCCACTGAAGCTTTCTTT
.	TRBV30	TRBJ2-2	few	CAWSGTFNRRGFTGELFF	TGTGCCTGGAGTGGAACCTTTAACCGTCGGGGGTTCACCGGGGAGCTGTTTTTT
TRBD1	TRBV6-5	TRBJ1-1	few	CASSSKQGMLNTEAFF	TGTGCCAGCAGTTCTAAACAGGGGATGCTGAACACTGAAGCTTTCTTT
.	TRBV9	TRBJ2-5	.	CASSEEGRTQYF	TGTGCCAGCAGCGAGGAGGGGAGGACCCAGTACTTC
TRBD1	TRBV27	TRBJ1-2	once	CASRAQGASGYTF	TGTGCCAGCAGGGCACAGGGGGCAAGTGGCTACACCTTC
TRBD1	TRBV6-1	TRBJ1-3	.	CASSGGQGAFGNTIYF	TGTGCCAGCAGTGGGGGGCAGGGGGCATTTGGAAACACCATATATTTT
.	TRBV7-7	TRBJ1-1	.	CASSLQVNTEAFF	TGTGCTAGCAGCCTTCAGGTGAACACTGAAGCTTTCTTT
.	TRBV27	TRBJ2-7	.	CATLGAGSYEQYF	TGTGCCACCTTGGGGGCAGGCTCCTACGAGCAGTACTTC
TRBD2	TRBV9	TRBJ2-1	.	CASSASGGRNEQFF	TGTGCCAGCAGCGCTAGCGGGGGGAGGAATGAGCAGTTCTTC
.	TRBV21-1	TRBJ1-2	.	CASIPYRADTPSSYGYTF	TGTGCCAGCATCCCATACAGGGCGGACACACCCTCATCCTATGGCTACACCTTC
.	TRBV21-1	TRBJ1-3	.	CASSKGRGKESGNTIYF	TGTGCCAGCAGCAAAGGCAGGGGGAAAGAGTCTGGAAACACCATATATTTT
TRBD1	TRBV27	TRBJ1-3	.	CASSRGQGSGNTIYF	TGTGCCAGCAGTAGGGGACAGGGGTCTGGAAACACCATATATTTT
.	TRBV25-1	TRBJ1-2	.	CASSEWGGSNYGYTF	TGTGCCAGCAGTGAATGGGGCGGATCTAACTATGGCTACACCTTC
TRBD1	TRBV10-3	TRBJ1-1	.	CAISDLTGGEVAFF	TGTGCCATCAGTGACTTGACAGGGGGCGAGGTAGCTTTCTTT
TRBD2	TRBV27	TRBJ2-1	.	CASRSGGAFYNEQFF	TGTGCCAGCAGGAGCGGGGGGGCCTTCTACAATGAGCAGTTCTTC
TRBD2	TRBV5-4	TRBJ2-2	.	CASSSELAGGGTGELFF	TGTGCCAGCAGCTCGGAATTAGCGGGGGGGGGCACCGGGGAGCTGTTTTTT
.	TRBV13	TRBJ1-2	.	CASSLLSNYYGYTF	TGTGCCAGCAGCCTCCTCTCAAACTACTATGGCTACACCTTC
TRBD1	TRBV19	TRBJ2-7	once	CASSIKVQGHEQYF	TGTGCCAGTAGTATAAAGGTACAGGGGCACGAGCAGTACTTC
TRBD1	TRBV29-1	TRBJ1-2	.	CSVVGGNYGYTF	TGCAGCGTTGTAGGGGGCAACTATGGCTACACCTTC
.	TRBV5-1	TRBJ2-1	few	CASSQISDYNEQFF	TGCGCCAGCAGCCAGATCAGCGACTACAATGAGCAGTTCTTC
TRBD2	TRBV7-6	TRBJ2-5	.	CASSTSGGLLGETQYF	TGTGCCAGCAGCACTAGCGGGGGGCTCTTAGGGGAGACCCAGTACTTC
TRBD2	TRBV7-2	TRBJ2-2	few	CASSLVLAGGRGTGELFF	TGTGCCAGCAGCTTAGTTTTAGCGGGGGGGCGGGGCACCGGGGAGCTGTTTTTT
TRBD1	TRBV6-5	TRBJ1-2	.	CASRGQGIGGYTF	TGTGCCAGCAGGGGACAGGGGATCGGTGGCTACACCTTC
.	TRBV19	TRBJ2-1	.	CASSIEAAFVF	TGTGCCAGTAGTATCGAGGCGGCCTTTGTCTTC
TRBD1	TRBV19	TRBJ1-5	.	CASRGIRTGNSNQPQHF	TGTGCCAGTAGGGGCATTCGGACAGGGAATAGCAATCAGCCCCAGCATTTT
TRBD1	TRBV2	TRBJ2-1	.	CASTEGAPYNEQFF	TGTGCCAGCACCGAGGGGGCCCCCTACAATGAGCAGTTCTTC
TRBD1	TRBV6-5	TRBJ2-7	.	CASSTGQGGYEQYF	TGTGCCAGCAGTACAGGACAGGGGGGTTACGAGCAGTACTTC
.	TRBV19	TRBJ1-5	once	CASSIVPGSNQPQHF	TGTGCCAGTAGTATAGTCCCAGGTAGCAATCAGCCCCAGCATTTT
TRBD2	TRBV5-1	TRBJ2-3	.	CASSLEGLAASTDTQYF	TGCGCCAGCAGCTTGGAGGGACTAGCGGCTAGCACAGATACGCAGTATTTT